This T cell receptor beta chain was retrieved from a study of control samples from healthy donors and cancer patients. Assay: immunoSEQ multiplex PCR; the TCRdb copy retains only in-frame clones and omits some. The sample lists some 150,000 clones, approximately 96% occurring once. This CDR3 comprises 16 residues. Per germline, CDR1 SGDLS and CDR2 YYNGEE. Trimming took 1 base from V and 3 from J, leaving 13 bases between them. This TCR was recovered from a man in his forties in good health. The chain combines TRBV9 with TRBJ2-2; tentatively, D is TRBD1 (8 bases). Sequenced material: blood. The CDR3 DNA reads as TGTGCCAGCAGCGTACAAACAGGGGGGGACACCGGGGAGCTGTTTTTT. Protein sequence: CASSVQTGGDTGELFF.